The source of this T cell receptor beta chain is a study of blood T cell repertoires in COVID-19 (dated by TCRdb to 2020 to 2021). Background on the whole study: The collaborator samples originated in the United States, Italy and Spain and spanned the acute and convalescent phases of COVID-19. Deeply sampled blood TCRbeta repertoires from subjects exposed to, actively infected with, or recovered from COVID-19 were included in the dataset. Where available, HLA class I and class II types were taken from metadata supplied by the sample provider and were not determined by assay-based typing. Sample metadata almost always included a de-identified subject ID, COVID-19 status, age in years and sex. Samples were obtained from the ongoing ImmuneRACE study (first 160 participants) and from about 1,300 subjects provided by 6 global collaborators. The material from the prospective study consisted of cDNA or gDNA derived from T cells, B-cell-depleted T cells, or PBMCs. The repertoires were made available in a free public database intended to serve as a resource for research on the immune response to SARS-CoV-2. Study-wide findings and limitations: The quantity of clinical and demographic metadata differed by source and by participant and was supplied without curation.

The immunoSEQ Assay, a bias-controlled multiplex PCR, was used to amplify TCRbeta CDR3 regions from genomic DNA. In the original analysis: The number of nucleated cells in each sample was estimated from the amplification of reference gene primers within the assay. Sequence reads were collapsed and filtered to measure the absolute abundance of every unique TCRbeta CDR3 rearrangement. For each sample, productive Simpson clonality was calculated by taking the square root of Simpson's diversity index across productive rearrangements. In TCRdb, the immuneACCESS table is reduced to in-frame sequences with V and J assigned. These tables do not hold every clone; where another copy was compared, an unresolved V gene accounts for under half, and the others remain unexplained. That table supplies the V and J calls and clone size; D and trimming were determined from the DNA. The sample includes roughly 240,000 clones, with roughly 82% observed a single time. The ten largest clones take up about 4.8% of the sample.

CDR1 and CDR2 are read off the germline V gene as SGDLS and YYNGEE. Spanning cysteine to phenylalanine, the CDR3 consists of 15 amino acids. The kept DNA is CDR3 alone, 45 bases in frame from the first base. The junction shows trimming of 0 bases on V and 6 bases on J, and the gene matches do not reach 4 bases of it. A note on this clone: There is no known antigen for this receptor. Nothing much larger sits one base from this clone, and base qualities are not available.

Whole blood was collected in K2EDTA tubes by collaborating institutions according to the institutions' own protocols. For TCRbeta analysis, collaborators shipped samples as frozen whole blood, isolated PBMCs, or DNA extracted from either of those sample types. The source material was peripheral blood. The receptor was derived from a woman in her 70s with acute or convalescent COVID-19. The rearrangement combines TRBV9 with TRBJ2-1, with TRBD1 identical over 9 junction bases. The encoded CDR3 is CASSVGGQGGNEQFF. The bases read TGTGCCAGCAGCGTAGGGGGACAGGGAGGCAATGAGCAGTTCTTC.